The 23 T cell receptor beta chains below all came from one sample that was sequenced in a study of cytomegalovirus exposure and HLA in healthy donors. Primers for the PCR totalled 60 Vbeta and 13 Jbeta. Clones were read by immunoSEQ multiplex PCR, and TCRdb kept only the in-frame ones, dropping some. The table has around 92,000 clones, around 79% seen once. The sequenced sample was PBMCs. These receptor sequences come from a female donor in good health and CMV-seropositive.

The chain links TRBV4-3 to TRBJ2-1; D gene unclear. The CDR3 loop spans 16 amino acids. The germline V and J ends were trimmed by 1 base and 0 bases, with 10 bases remaining between them. Germline V gives CDR1 LGHNA, CDR2 YSLEER. The CDR3 protein is CASSQAATRSYNEQFF. The CDR3 region has the DNA TGCGCCAGCAGCCAAGCCGCGACACGCTCCTACAATGAGCAGTTCTTC.

The V call is TRBV27, the J call TRBJ2-7; 7 positions match TRBD2. V gave up 3 bases and J gave up 4 bases; unmatched junction bases: 9. The CDR3 has 15 amino acids. Germline CDR1 MNHEY, CDR2 SMNVEV (reference sequence). CDR3 loop: CASSLVGGSGYEQYF. The CDR3 region has the DNA TGTGCCAGCAGTTTGGTGGGCGGGAGTGGGTACGAGCAGTACTTC.

The chain recombines TRBV29-1 with TRBJ1-2, with a possible D match to TRBD1 (6 bases). V lost 6 bases to trimming and J lost 3 bases, with 17 bases between them. This CDR3 has 14 amino acids. Germline CDR1 is SQVTM and CDR2 is ANQGSEA. The CDR3 bases are TGCAGCGTCGACGAAGGGGGGGGCTACTATGGCTACACCTTC. It is translated as CSVDEGGGYYGYTF.

The chain links TRBV5-1 to TRBJ1-6; 10 bases are shared with TRBD1. J was trimmed by 10 bases and V by 0 bases; bases with no gene match: 7. Germline CDR1 is SGHRS and CDR2 is YFSETQ. The CDR3 contains 16 residues. The CDR3 DNA reads TGCGCCAGCAGCTTGGCGGGGGACAGGGGTCGATCACCCCTCCACTTT. Residues: CASSLAGDRGRSPLHF.

The chain joins TRBV5-1 to TRBJ2-7; tentative D call: TRBD2 (6 bases). Trimming cost V 0 bases and J 0 bases, with 10 bases left between them. There are 15 residues in the CDR3. The V gene's germline CDR1 is SGHRS and CDR2 YFSETQ. The CDR3 bases are TGCGCCAGCAGCTTGGGCGGGACCAGCTCCTACGAGCAGTACTTC. Amino acids: CASSLGGTSSYEQYF.

This chain uses TRBV7-3 with TRBJ2-7, with 8 bases fitting TRBD1. V shed 8 bases and J 4 bases; nucleotides not matched to a gene: 13. This CDR3 region has 15 residues. CDR1 SGHTA and CDR2 FQGTGA come from the germline V gene. Here the CDR3 DNA reads TGTGCCAGCGGAATCTCAGGGGGCGCAGGGTACGAGCAGTACTTC. Amino acid sequence: CASGISGGAGYEQYF. Full variable domain (remainder filled in from reference TRBV7-3 and TRBJ2-7): GAGVSQTPSNKVTEKGKYVELRCDPISGHTALYWYRQSLGQGPEFLIYFQGTGAADDSGLPNDRFFAVRPEGSVSTLKIQRTERGDSAVYLCASGISGGAGYEQYFGPGTRLTVT.

The chain links TRBV30 to TRBJ1-2; 12 bases align to TRBD1. Germline CDR1 GTSNPN, CDR2 SVGIG (reference sequence). With 2 bases clipped from V and 8 bases from J, the junction kept 9 bases outside the gene matches. The CDR3 has 15 residues. The CDR3 loop reads CAWSSTGTGGIGYTF. The CDR3 DNA follows: TGTGCCTGGAGTTCTACCGGGACAGGGGGCATCGGCTACACCTTC.

V and J are TRBV5-6 and TRBJ2-7, with D perhaps matching TRBD2 (5 bases). This CDR3 contains 14 residues. Germline V gives CDR1 SGHDT, CDR2 YYEEEE. V lost 3 bases, J lost 0 bases, and 10 bases lay in between. The CDR3 DNA follows: TGTGCCAGCAGCTGGACGGGGAGCTCCTACGAGCAGTACTTC. Amino acids: CASSWTGSSYEQYF.

The genes are TRBV4-1 and TRBJ2-1, with D possibly matching TRBD2 (6 bases). CDR1 MGHRA and CDR2 YSYEKL come from the germline V gene. The CDR3 loop spans 17 amino acids. V was shortened by 2 bases and J by 0 bases, with 14 bases between the two germline ends. The CDR3 spells CASSQPRLVASYNEQFF. In DNA form, the CDR3 reads TGCGCCAGCAGCCAACCCCGACTAGTGGCCTCCTACAATGAGCAGTTCTTC.

This CDR3 reads CASSSTRVANQPQHF. The CDR3 nucleotides are TGTGCCAGCAGCTCCACTAGGGTGGCCAATCAGCCCCAGCATTTT. This sequence joins TRBV7-8 and TRBJ1-5; no reliable D call. The CDR3 totals 15 residues. CDR1 and CDR2 (germline): SGHVS, FQNEAQ. V was pared by 4 bases and J by 3 bases, with 13 bases between.

CDR3 DNA: TGTGCCAGCTCTAGTAGGAACTATGGCTACACCTTC. This gives the protein CASSSRNYGYTF. The chain uses TRBV27 and TRBJ1-2; D gene uncertain. CDR3 size: 12 residues. Germline loops: CDR1 MNHEY, CDR2 SMNVEV (reference sequence). The germline V and J ends were trimmed by 8 bases and 2 bases, with 9 bases remaining between them.

This sequence joins TRBV4-3 and TRBJ2-7, with D hard to call. V lost 2 bases and J 12 bases, leaving 17 bases between the germline ends. Per germline, CDR1 LGHNA and CDR2 YSLEER. The CDR3 contains 13 residues. The chain's CDR3 is CASSQTPNSNRYF. CDR3 nucleotides: TGCGCCAGCAGCCAAACACCAAACAGTAATCGGTACTTC.

This clone came up a few times. V and J are TRBV6-5 and TRBJ1-4; D gene unclear. Germline V CDR1 and CDR2: MNHEY, SVGAGI. V was clipped by 5 bases and J by 0 bases, with 10 bases between them. The CDR3 has 15 amino acids. The CDR3 spells CASSMGLATNEKLFF. Written as DNA, the CDR3 is TGTGCCAGCAGTATGGGCCTTGCAACTAATGAAAAACTGTTTTTT.

The chain couples TRBV7-2 to TRBJ1-3, with D unresolved. The CDR3 runs 13 residues. V lost 3 bases, J lost 3 bases, and 6 bases lay in between. The germline gives CDR1 SGHTA, CDR2 FQGNSA. The CDR3 sequence is CASSFPNGNTIYF. The CDR3 region has the DNA TGTGCCAGCAGCTTCCCCAATGGAAACACCATATATTTT.

This sequence joins TRBV5-1 and TRBJ2-5; weak D call: TRBD2 (6 bases). Trimming pared 4 bases from V and 1 base from J, leaving 14 bases between. There are 15 residues in the CDR3. The V gene's germline CDR1 is SGHRS and CDR2 YFSETQ. In DNA form, the CDR3 reads TGCGCCAGCAGCAAGCTGGGGACTTTCCAAGAGACCCAGTACTTC. Translation gives CASSKLGTFQETQYF.

The rearrangement joins TRBV30 to TRBJ2-7; the D gene is possibly TRBD2 (7 bases). From germline, CDR1 is GTSNPN and CDR2 SVGIG (reference sequence). CDR3 length: 13 residues. The V end was cut by 7 bases, the J end by 5 bases, with 18 bases between. The CDR3 loop reads CASEGEGINEQYF. The CDR3 DNA is TGTGCCTCCGAGGGGGAGGGTATAAACGAGCAGTACTTC.

The V call is TRBV5-1, the J call TRBJ1-2; D not certain. V was cut by 0 bases and J by 7 bases, with 10 bases left in between. The CDR3 consists of 13 residues. The germline gives CDR1 SGHRS, CDR2 YFSETQ. For the CDR3, the DNA is TGCGCCAGCAGCTTGGGAGGGTCTTCTGGCTACACCTTC. It translates to CASSLGGSSGYTF.

The rearrangement uses TRBV5-1 and TRBJ1-3; maybe TRBD1 (5 bases). CDR1 and CDR2 (germline): SGHRS, YFSETQ. The CDR3 sequence is 15 residues long. The germline V and J ends were trimmed by 3 bases and 4 bases, with 14 bases remaining between them. CDR3 loop: CASSWGGDYGNTIYF. DNA for the CDR3: TGCGCCAGCAGCTGGGGCGGGGATTACGGAAACACCATATATTTT.

This clone was picked up one time. The V gene is TRBV5-1, the J gene TRBJ2-5; D is perhaps TRBD1 (5 bases). Trimming took 0 bases from V and 5 from J, leaving 11 bases between them. Germline V gene sequence: CDR1 SGHRS, CDR2 YFSETQ. There are 14 residues in the CDR3. The CDR3 region has the DNA TGCGCCAGCAGCTTGGCCCAGGGAACGGAGACCCAGTACTTC. This encodes CASSLAQGTETQYF. The full variable domain, in which reference TRBV5-1 and TRBJ2-5 provide the parts outside the CDR3, is KAGVTQTPRYLIKTRGQQVTLSCSPISGHRSVSWYQQTPGQGLQFLFEYFSETQRNKGNFPGRFSGRQFSNSRSEMNVSTLELGDSALYLCASSLAQGTETQYFGPGTRLLVL.

This clone came up once. This sequence joins TRBV7-2 and TRBJ2-5, with D maybe TRBD1 (5 bases). There are 13 residues in the CDR3. The V gene's germline CDR1 is SGHTA and CDR2 FQGNSA. Trimming cost V 4 bases and J 2 bases, with 8 bases left between them. The CDR3 loop reads CASSSYRQETQYF. CDR3 in DNA: TGTGCCAGCAGCTCATACAGGCAAGAGACCCAGTACTTC. The full variable domain, in which reference TRBV7-2 and TRBJ2-5 provide the parts outside the CDR3, is GAGVSQSPSNKVTEKGKDVELRCDPISGHTALYWYRQSLGQGLEFLIYFQGNSAPDKSGLPSDRFSAERTGGSVSTLTIQRTQQEDSAVYLCASSSYRQETQYFGPGTRLLVL.

The gene calls are TRBV6-6 and TRBJ1-1; no reliable D call. The CDR3 is made up of 13 amino acids. CDR1 MNHNY and CDR2 SVGAGI come from the germline V gene (reference sequence). V gave up 0 bases and J gave up 3 bases, with 5 bases separating them. The CDR3 spells CASSYSEDTEAFF. The CDR3, as DNA: TGTGCCAGCAGTTACTCCGAGGACACTGAAGCTTTCTTT.

The chain employs TRBV18 and TRBJ1-1; no definite D call. The germline V gene encodes CDR1 KGHSH and CDR2 LQKENI. The CDR3 runs to 13 residues. V was pared by 4 bases and J by 3 bases, with 9 bases between. The CDR3 region has the DNA TGTGCCAGCTCACAGGGAGTGGACACTGAAGCTTTCTTT. Translated: CASSQGVDTEAFF.

V usage is TRBV19 and J usage is TRBJ1-1, with 8 nucleotides matching TRBD1. V shed 9 bases and J 1 base; nucleotides not matched to a gene: 7. The V gene's germline CDR1 is LNHDA and CDR2 SQIVND (reference sequence). The CDR3 has 14 residues. In DNA form, the CDR3 reads TGTGCCAGCAACACAGGACAGGGGAACACTGAAGCTTTCTTT. Protein sequence: CASNTGQGNTEAFF.